Given below is one T cell receptor beta chain in context. The antigen is not known. These data come from a study of shared clonotypes between healthy human individuals. The CDR3 has 17 residues. V lost 5 bases to trimming and J lost 2 bases; unmatched junction nucleotides: 12. Germline lookup yields CDR1 SEHNR and CDR2 FQNEAQ (reference sequence). Regarding the study as a whole: What naive subsets generally showed was a larger estimated richness than memory subsets showed. The study sampled only blood, and tissue repertoires likely differ.

The method was immunoSEQ multiplex PCR; TCRdb's version includes in-frame clones alone and lacks a portion of them. Of over a million clones in the sample, 98% were seen once. The receptor was isolated from a man younger than 45 in good health. Sequenced input: naive CD4+ T cells sorted from blood. The subset: CD45RA+ positively selected. The rearrangement links TRBV7-9 to TRBJ1-1; 9 nucleotides match TRBD1. This chain's CDR3 is CASSRWTGATANTEAFF. CDR3 in DNA: TGTGCCAGCAGCCGCTGGACAGGGGCGACAGCAAACACTGAAGCTTTCTTT.